Below, 12 T cell receptor beta chains from the same sample are listed, as sequenced in a study of CD8 T cells in Susac syndrome. RNA, at about 0.45 to 1 ug, was reverse transcribed with random hexamers. TCRdb reprocessed the immunoSEQ multiplex PCR reads via MiXCR and lists one record per CDR3 protein. Altogether around 90,000 distinct CDR3 sequences are present, approximately 96% being singletons, with the ten largest covering 0.62%. Material for sequencing was CD8+ T cells from PBMCs. These receptors were taken from a human donor with Susac syndrome.

This clonotype was detected once. The genes are TRBV7-9 and TRBJ2-2; D is uncertain. The CDR3 loop spans 14 amino acids. V lost 5 bases to trimming and J lost 2 bases, with 9 bases between them. Germline-derived CDR1 and CDR2 are SEHNR and FQNEAQ (reference sequence). The CDR3 here is CASSLTENTGELFF. In nucleotides, the CDR3 is TGTGCCAGCAGCCTCACAGAAAACACCGGGGAGCTGTTTTTT.

The V call is TRBV6-2 or TRBV6-3, the J call TRBJ2-7; TRBD1 or TRBD2 may be the D gene (5 bases each). Trimming pared 7 bases from V and 6 bases from J, leaving 22 bases between. CDR3 size: 15 residues. The V gene's germline CDR1 is MNHEY and CDR2 SVGEGT. The CDR3 region is CASTDRRDLLTEQYF. CDR3 bases: TGTGCCAGCACTGATCGCCGGGACCTCCTCACCGAGCAGTACTTC.

The chain's CDR3 is CASSYNAGGTGELFF. The CDR3 coding sequence is TGTGCCAGCAGTTACAATGCAGGGGGCACCGGGGAGCTGTTTTTT. The chain carries TRBV6-6 and TRBJ2-2; 7 positions agree with TRBD1. V was clipped by 2 bases and J by 4 bases; unmatched bases: 4. The CDR3 consists of 15 residues. Germline loops: CDR1 MNHNY, CDR2 SVGAGI (reference sequence).

The chain carries TRBV15 and TRBJ2-1, with 9 bases identical to TRBD2. The V gene end was trimmed by 5 bases and the J gene end by 2 bases; junction bases not matched to a gene: 19. CDR1 and CDR2 (germline): LNHNV, YYDKDF (reference sequence). The CDR3 is 20 amino acids. The chain's CDR3 is CATSSRGGDPSRFPYNEQFF. The CDR3 coding sequence is TGTGCCACCAGCTCACGCGGGGGGGATCCGTCTAGATTCCCCTACAATGAGCAGTTCTTC.

V gene TRBV18 combines with J gene TRBJ1-5; TRBD1 matches at 7 bases. V shed 2 bases and J 7 bases; nucleotides not matched to a gene: 5. The CDR3 runs to 14 residues. Germline V gene sequence: CDR1 KGHSH, CDR2 LQKENI. CDR3 sequence: CASSPEQGSQPQHF. The CDR3 DNA sequence: TGTGCCAGCTCACCAGAACAGGGGTCCCAGCCCCAGCATTTT. The full variable domain, with the rest looked up from reference TRBV18 and TRBJ1-5, is NAGVMQNPRHLVRRRGQEARLRCSPMKGHSHVYWYRQLPEEGLKFMVYLQKENIIDESGMPKERFSAEFPKEGPSILRIQQVVRGDSAAYFCASSPEQGSQPQHFGDGTRLSIL.

The chain recombines TRBV20-1 with TRBJ2-2; TRBD2 is a possible D gene (5 bases). The CDR3 has 16 residues. Germline CDR1 is DFQATT and CDR2 is SNEGSKA (reference sequence). V was pared by 2 bases and J by 2 bases, with 15 bases between. The CDR3 reads CSARLEGLPNTGELFF. For the CDR3, the DNA is TGCAGTGCTAGACTTGAAGGACTCCCAAACACCGGGGAGCTGTTTTTT.

J is TRBJ1-6 and V is TRBV7-9; no firm D call. This CDR3 spans 12 amino acids. The V gene's germline CDR1 is SEHNR and CDR2 FQNEAQ (reference sequence). Trimming cost V 0 bases and J 7 bases, with 1 base left between them. The CDR3 region is CASSLANSPLHF. CDR3 in DNA: TGTGCCAGCAGCTTAGCAAATTCACCCCTCCACTTT.

The V call is TRBV20-1, the J call TRBJ1-1; no reliable D call. V lost 6 bases and J lost 7, with 15 bases in between. Per germline, CDR1 DFQATT and CDR2 SNEGSKA (reference sequence). The CDR3 is made up of 12 amino acids. CDR3 bases: TGCAGTGCATCCGGACGGGGAAGTGAAGCTTTCTTT. Residues: CSASGRGSEAFF.

This clonotype was recorded only once. V is TRBV18 and J is TRBJ1-2, with 9 bases identical to TRBD1. CDR1 and CDR2 (germline): KGHSH, LQKENI. The J segment lost 5 bases and the V segment lost 4 bases, leaving 5 bases of the junction unmatched. The CDR3 has 14 amino acids. The CDR3 protein is CASSRDRDRYGYTF. The CDR3 region has the DNA TGTGCCAGCTCACGGGACAGGGACCGGTATGGCTACACCTTC.

The genes are TRBV3-1 and TRBJ2-7; D tentatively reads TRBD1 or TRBD2 (6 bases each). Looked up from germline, CDR1 is LGHDT and CDR2 is YNNKEL (reference sequence). CDR3 length: 17 residues. Trimming took off 1 base at V and 4 bases at J, with 20 bases between the two ends. The CDR3 loop is CASSQVGGPGAHYEQYF. The CDR3 DNA reads TGTGCCAGCAGCCAAGTTGGGGGGCCAGGGGCCCATTACGAGCAGTACTTC.

The chain uses TRBV7-3 and TRBJ2-7; TRBD1 matches 8 bases. V was pared by 5 bases and J by 4 bases, with 7 bases of the junction left unmatched. Per the germline V gene, CDR1 is SGHTA and CDR2 is FQGTGA. This CDR3 spans 14 amino acids. The CDR3 sequence: CASSPGQGGYEQYF. The CDR3 nucleotides read TGTGCCAGCAGCCCCGGACAGGGTGGGTACGAGCAGTACTTC.

The rearrangement uses TRBV9 and TRBJ1-6; a weak D match, TRBD1 (5 bases). This CDR3 spans 15 amino acids. The germline CDR1 and CDR2 sequences are SGDLS and YYNGEE. V was pared by 0 bases and J by 5 bases, with 9 bases between. The CDR3 DNA follows: TGTGCCAGCAGCGTAGACACAGGAGATAATTCACCCCTCCACTTT. Translation gives CASSVDTGDNSPLHF.